A selection of T cell receptor beta chains follows, all from one sample in a study of memory CD4+ T cells and cytomegalovirus serostatus. Clones were read by immunoSEQ multiplex PCR, and TCRdb kept only the in-frame ones, dropping some. The sample includes 60,000 to 70,000 clones, about 75% seen only once; the top ten take 4% to 5.5%. The sample consisted of memory CD4+ T cells from blood. The receptors were sampled from an adult in good health and CMV-seropositive. CDR3s include the opening cysteine and the closing phenylalanine or tryptophan. D genes are given only for firm matches. Clone size is not always given. Where it is, it says once, few, many or a class for expanded clones.

d_call | j_call | v_call | clone_size | cdr3_aa | cdr3_nt
TRBD2 | TRBJ2-2 | TRBV5-6 | . | CASSQYTKPGLWAGELFF | TGTGCCAGCAGCCAATACACGAAGCCGGGACTATGGGCCGGGGAGCTGTTTTTT
. | TRBJ1-3 | TRBV7-9 | . | CASSAEPGNTIYF | TGTGCCAGCAGCGCCGAACCTGGAAACACCATATATTTT
TRBD1 | TRBJ1-3 | TRBV7-9 | few | CASRSTGYGNTIYF | TGTGCCAGCAGATCGACAGGGTATGGAAACACCATATATTTT
TRBD2 | TRBJ2-3 | TRBV13 | . | CASSLGLASGGSTDTQYF | TGTGCCAGCAGCTTAGGCCTGGCTAGCGGGGGGAGCACAGATACGCAGTATTTT
. | TRBJ1-5 | TRBV5-5 | . | CASSQEPGDNQPQHF | TGTGCCAGCAGCCAGGAGCCAGGCGACAATCAGCCCCAGCATTTT
. | TRBJ1-5 | TRBV7-8 | few | CASSAEGDQPQHF | TGTGCCAGCAGCGCCGAGGGGGATCAGCCCCAGCATTTT
TRBD2 | TRBJ2-7 | TRBV7-2 | . | CASSPRLAGSSYEQYF | TGTGCCAGCAGCCCCCGGCTAGCGGGATCTTCCTACGAGCAGTACTTC
TRBD2 | TRBJ2-2 | TRBV5-6 | . | CASSLFRGGTGELFF | TGTGCCAGCAGCTTGTTTCGGGGGGGCACCGGGGAGCTGTTTTTT
. | TRBJ2-1 | TRBV14 | . | CASSETSGYNEQFF | TGTGCCAGCAGCGAGACCAGCGGTTACAATGAGCAGTTCTTC
TRBD2 | TRBJ2-3 | TRBV5-1 | . | CASSLPLAGVGTDTQYF | TGCGCCAGCAGCCTCCCCCTAGCGGGAGTTGGTACAGATACGCAGTATTTT
TRBD1 | TRBJ1-4 | TRBV4-1 | . | CASSQEGTAGREKLFF | TGCGCCAGCAGCCAAGAAGGGACAGCCGGACGAGAAAAACTGTTTTTT
TRBD1 | TRBJ2-7 | TRBV4-2 | . | CASSQWTGGDYEQYF | TGTGCCAGCAGCCAATGGACAGGGGGGGATTACGAGCAGTACTTC
. | TRBJ1-2 | TRBV28 | . | CASTPRGQFYGYTF | TGTGCCAGCACCCCACGGGGGCAGTTCTATGGCTACACCTTC
. | TRBJ2-1 | TRBV20-1 | few | CSATSYNEQFF | TGCAGTGCCACGAGTTACAATGAGCAGTTCTTC
. | TRBJ1-4 | TRBV6-5 | . | CASSYLGQRDEKLFF | TGTGCCAGCAGTTACCTCGGACAAAGAGATGAAAAACTGTTTTTT
. | TRBJ2-5 | TRBV5-4 | once | CASSSSMTSQETQYF | TGTGCCAGCAGCTCCTCAATGACTAGCCAAGAGACCCAGTACTTC
. | TRBJ2-7 | TRBV28 | . | CASSLLGAGTYEQYF | TGTGCCAGCAGTTTACTAGGGGCAGGGACCTACGAGCAGTACTTC
. | TRBJ2-7 | TRBV18 | . | CASSPLPDSEQYF | TGTGCCAGCTCACCACTTCCTGATAGCGAGCAGTACTTC
. | TRBJ2-2 | TRBV6-5 | . | CAIADVANTGELFF | TGTGCCATCGCGGACGTCGCGAACACCGGGGAGCTGTTTTTT
. | TRBJ2-1 | TRBV5-6 | once | CASSLVRDEQFF | TGTGCCAGCAGCTTGGTCCGCGATGAGCAGTTCTTC
. | TRBJ2-2 | TRBV4-1 | once | CASSPIWGGMNTGELFF | TGCGCCAGCAGCCCCATTTGGGGCGGTATGAACACCGGGGAGCTGTTTTTT
. | TRBJ2-7 | TRBV19 | . | CASSRGGYEQYF | TGTGCCAGTAGTAGGGGCGGTTACGAGCAGTACTTC
. | TRBJ1-1 | TRBV10-3 | . | CAIRDTTEAFF | TGTGCCATCAGAGACACCACTGAAGCTTTCTTT
. | TRBJ1-3 | TRBV28 | . | CASSRARTSSGNTIYF | TGTGCCAGCAGCCGGGCGCGGACAAGCTCTGGAAACACCATATATTTT
TRBD1 | TRBJ1-1 | TRBV6-4 | . | CASSVSGTGDTEAFF | TGTGCCAGCAGTGTATCCGGGACAGGGGACACTGAAGCTTTCTTT
. | TRBJ1-2 | TRBV29-1 | few | CSVDSSTSYGYTF | TGCAGCGTTGACAGTTCCACTAGCTATGGCTACACCTTC
TRBD2 | TRBJ2-1 | TRBV7-6 | . | CASSLEGRTSGIGEQFF | TGTGCCAGCAGCTTAGAAGGGCGGACTAGCGGGATAGGGGAGCAGTTCTTC
TRBD2 | TRBJ2-5 | TRBV4-1 | few | CASSQDRTSGRPETQYF | TGCGCCAGCAGCCAAGACAGGACTAGCGGGCGCCCAGAGACCCAGTACTTC
. | TRBJ1-4 | TRBV28 | . | CASSSRQSLNEKLFF | TGTGCCAGCAGTTCCAGACAGAGTCTCAATGAAAAACTGTTTTTT
. | TRBJ1-1 | TRBV6-1 | . | CASSAPPGAVLNTEAFF | TGTGCCAGCAGTGCCCCCCCTGGGGCAGTTCTGAACACTGAAGCTTTCTTT
. | TRBJ2-1 | TRBV29-1 | . | CSVGWGNEQFF | TGCAGCGTTGGTTGGGGAAATGAGCAGTTCTTC
. | TRBJ2-4 | TRBV5-1 | once | CASSLAAGKDIQYF | TGCGCCAGCAGCTTGGCGGCAGGGAAGGACATTCAGTACTTC
. | TRBJ1-2 | TRBV6-1 | . | CASSEGGAYGYTF | TGTGCCAGCAGTGAAGGGGGAGCTTATGGCTACACCTTC
. | TRBJ1-1 | TRBV18 | . | CASSPERTRNTEAFF | TGTGCCAGCTCACCAGAGCGGACAAGGAACACTGAAGCTTTCTTT
TRBD1 | TRBJ1-4 | TRBV5-4 | . | CASSLKGQANEKLFF | TGTGCCAGCAGCTTAAAGGGACAGGCTAATGAAAAACTGTTTTTT
. | TRBJ2-3 | TRBV29-1 | . | CSVEEAGGTQYF | TGCAGCGTTGAAGAGGCCGGGGGTACGCAGTATTTT
TRBD1 | TRBJ2-7 | TRBV11-2 | . | CASRVRGRTGNYEQYF | TGTGCCAGCAGGGTGAGGGGGCGGACAGGGAACTACGAGCAGTACTTC
. | TRBJ2-1 | TRBV4-2 | few | CASSSDQFNEQFF | TGTGCCAGCAGCTCCGACCAATTCAATGAGCAGTTCTTC
. | TRBJ2-7 | TRBV10-1 | . | CASNTSGRYEQYF | TGCGCCAGCAATACTTCGGGAAGATACGAGCAGTACTTC
TRBD2 | TRBJ2-1 | TRBV10-3 | . | CAIMSGLAGTEQFF | TGTGCCATCATGTCGGGACTAGCGGGCACTGAGCAGTTCTTC
. | TRBJ1-6 | TRBV28 | . | CASSLGQFNSPLHF | TGTGCCAGCAGTTTGGGGCAGTTTAATTCACCCCTCCACTTT
. | TRBJ1-6 | TRBV7-2 | . | CASSLRMAGLGISPLHF | TGTGCCAGCAGCTTAAGGATGGCCGGGCTGGGAATTTCACCCCTCCACTTT
. | TRBJ2-3 | TRBV4-2 | . | CASSQVTAGQTNTQYF | TGTGCCAGCAGCCAAGTTACGGCGGGACAAACCAATACGCAGTATTTT
. | TRBJ2-7 | TRBV5-6 | once | CASSLDLRGDEQYF | TGTGCCAGCAGCTTGGACCTCCGGGGCGACGAGCAGTACTTC
. | TRBJ1-1 | TRBV5-1 | few | CASSFSGLTEAFF | TGTGCCAGCAGCTTTTCAGGGTTGACTGAAGCTTTCTTT
. | TRBJ2-7 | TRBV6-1 | . | CASSQPSGNEQYF | TGTGCCAGCAGTCAGCCATCGGGGAACGAGCAGTACTTC
. | TRBJ1-5 | TRBV7-2 | many | CASSLVGGNQPQHF | TGTGCCAGCAGCTTAGTGGGTGGCAATCAGCCCCAGCATTTT
. | TRBJ2-7 | TRBV29-1 | once | CSVDLGRDSTYEQYF | TGCAGCGTTGATTTGGGGCGAGACAGCACCTACGAGCAGTACTTC
. | TRBJ1-1 | TRBV30 | . | CAWTSTGMPRTEAFF | TGTGCCTGGACTAGCACAGGAATGCCTCGGACTGAAGCTTTCTTT
. | TRBJ1-5 | TRBV7-9 | . | CASSPSGTLNQPQHF | TGTGCCAGCAGCCCTTCTGGAACACTTAATCAGCCCCAGCATTTT
TRBD2 | TRBJ2-7 | TRBV7-8 | . | CASSSARLAGGGEQYF | TGTGCCAGCAGCTCCGCTCGTTTAGCGGGGGGGGGAGAGCAGTACTTC
TRBD2 | TRBJ2-5 | TRBV10-3 | few | CAISPGLAGGDETQYF | TGTGCCATCAGCCCCGGACTAGCGGGAGGAGATGAGACCCAGTACTTC
. | TRBJ2-1 | TRBV7-2 | once | CASSTQSSGPYNEQFF | TGTGCCAGCAGCACGCAATCAAGCGGGCCCTACAATGAGCAGTTCTTC
. | TRBJ2-7 | TRBV11-2 | . | CASSLVLGYEQYF | TGTGCCAGCAGCTTAGTTCTGGGTTACGAGCAGTACTTC
. | TRBJ1-2 | TRBV7-9 | . | CASSSRSGGKGGYTF | TGTGCCAGCAGTTCTCGGAGCGGGGGCAAGGGTGGCTACACCTTC
. | TRBJ1-1 | TRBV6-1 | . | CASSVRQGLVRGNTEAFF | TGTGCCAGCAGTGTCCGGCAGGGGCTCGTGCGTGGGAACACTGAAGCTTTCTTT
. | TRBJ1-1 | TRBV6-5 | few | CASSYHTDQNTEAFF | TGTGCCAGCAGTTACCACACGGATCAGAACACTGAAGCTTTCTTT
. | TRBJ2-7 | TRBV10-1 | . | CASSESEGRNEQYF | TGCGCCAGCAGTGAGTCGGAGGGGCGTAACGAGCAGTACTTC
. | TRBJ1-2 | TRBV28 | few | CASSLGIGRGEGYTF | TGTGCCAGCAGTTTGGGGATCGGCAGAGGAGAAGGCTACACCTTC
. | TRBJ2-1 | TRBV30 | . | CAWSRQGTLKGQFF | TGTGCCTGGAGTCGTCAGGGTACTCTTAAGGGGCAGTTCTTC